The 21 T cell receptor beta chains presented below share a single source sample, sequenced in a study of chemoradiotherapy in HPV16-positive cancers. Produced via immunoSEQ multiplex PCR; TCRdb's table is partial and in-frame only. The data contain about 1,100 clones, nearly 85% of them singletons. Sequencing used tumor tissue, obtained from a patient who underwent chemoradiotherapy. The source of these receptors is a human donor with HPV-associated anogenital cancer.

The rearrangement joins TRBV5-8 to TRBJ2-3, with 8 bases identical to TRBD2. The length of the CDR3 is 15 residues. Germline V gene lookup returns CDR1 SGHTS and CDR2 YDEGEE. Losses at the gene ends were 1 base for V and 0 bases for J; bases not matched to a gene: 1. CDR3 amino acids: CASSLRGGSTDTQYF. CDR3 DNA sequence: TGTGCCAGCAGCTTGCGGGGGGGTAGCACAGATACGCAGTATTTT.

V and J are TRBV28 and TRBJ2-2; D possibly corresponds to TRBD1 (6 bases). The CDR3 is 16 amino acids. The V gene's germline CDR1 is MDHEN and CDR2 SYDVKM. With 6 bases removed from V and 1 base from J, the gap between germline ends came to 15 bases. The CDR3 here is CASRVGGIGNTGELFF. In DNA, the CDR3 is TGTGCCAGCAGGGTAGGGGGAATTGGGAACACCGGGGAGCTGTTTTTT.

The chain employs TRBV28 and TRBJ2-7, with 7 bases that match TRBD1. The CDR3 runs to 13 residues. The V gene's germline CDR1 is MDHEN and CDR2 SYDVKM. V lost 7 bases, J lost 5 bases, and 8 bases stayed unmatched. CDR3 amino acids: CASTPDRDNEQYF. In DNA, the CDR3 is TGTGCCAGCACCCCCGACAGGGACAACGAGCAGTACTTC.

This rearrangement joins TRBV2 to TRBJ1-2, with 7 bases aligning to TRBD1. V lost 7 bases and J lost 3; bases outside the gene matches: 8. Looked up from germline, CDR1 is SNHLY and CDR2 is FYNNEI. CDR3 length equals 14 residues. For the CDR3, the DNA is TGTGCCAGCAACATGAGAGGGGGCGACTATGGCTACACCTTC. This codes for CASNMRGGDYGYTF.

CDR3 in amino acids: CAISELRGGGNQPQHF. For the CDR3, the DNA is TGTGCCATCAGTGAGCTCAGGGGAGGGGGCAATCAGCCCCAGCATTTT. The J gene is TRBJ1-5, the V gene TRBV10-3; D is perhaps TRBD1 (6 bases). Trimming removed 2 bases from V and 2 bases from J, with 13 bases in between. The CDR3 runs to 16 residues. CDR1 ENHRY and CDR2 SYGVKD come from the germline V gene.

In DNA, the CDR3 is TGTGCCAGCAGTCTAAACCCGGGGCTTAGCCGCGGCTACACCTTC. It encodes CASSLNPGLSRGYTF. The chain carries TRBV28 and TRBJ1-2; maybe TRBD1 (5 bases). With 5 bases removed from V and 8 bases from J, the gap between germline ends came to 21 bases. The CDR3 consists of 15 residues. Germline loops: CDR1 MDHEN, CDR2 SYDVKM.

This clone was seen only a few times. This chain joins TRBV2 and TRBJ1-6; D might be TRBD1 (5 bases). V was pared by 2 bases and J by 11 bases, with 10 bases between. Germline V gene data show CDR1 as SNHLY and CDR2 as FYNNEI. The CDR3 spans 13 residues. This chain's CDR3 is CASSEQGPPPLHF. CDR3 bases: TGTGCCAGCAGTGAACAGGGACCTCCACCCCTCCACTTT. The variable domain in full, with the rest retrieved from reference TRBV2 and TRBJ1-6, is EPEVTQTPSHQVTQMGQEVILRCVPISNHLYFYWYRQILGQKVEFLVSFYNNEISEKSEIFDDQFSVERPDGSNFTLKIRSTKLEDSAMYFCASSEQGPPPLHFGNGTRLTVT.

The chain joins TRBV4-1 to TRBJ2-4, with D hard to call. Per germline, CDR1 MGHRA and CDR2 YSYEKL. CDR3 length equals 14 residues. V dropped 1 base and J dropped 5 bases, with 9 bases sitting between them. CDR3 sequence reads: CASSQVRDENIQYF. In DNA, the CDR3 is TGCGCCAGCAGCCAAGTAAGAGACGAAAACATTCAGTACTTC.

The chain recombines TRBV18 with TRBJ2-7, with TRBD1 as a possible D gene (5 bases). V was shortened by 3 bases and J by 5 bases, with 11 bases between the two germline ends. The germline V gene encodes CDR1 KGHSH and CDR2 LQKENI. The CDR3 has 13 amino acids. The DNA for the CDR3 is TGTGCCAGCTCACCGAATAGGGGCGACGAGCAGTACTTC. It specifies CASSPNRGDEQYF.

The chain combines TRBV25-1 with TRBJ1-2, with D perhaps TRBD1 (5 bases). Germline loops: CDR1 MGHDK, CDR2 SYGVNS. The CDR3 contains 11 residues. Trimming took off 6 bases at V and 11 bases at J, with 13 bases between the two ends. The CDR3 loop is CASRFGGSYTF. The CDR3 DNA reads TGTGCCAGCAGGTTTGGGGGGAGTTACACCTTC.

This sequence joins TRBV4-1 and TRBJ2-1; 9 bases agree with TRBD2. CDR1 and CDR2 (germline): MGHRA, YSYEKL. The CDR3 runs to 17 residues. Germline trimming cut 1 base from V and 6 bases from J; bases unmatched to any gene: 10. CDR3 coding DNA: TGCGCCAGCAGCCAAGTCGATATGGGACTAGCCCTCAATGAGCAGTTCTTC. This encodes CASSQVDMGLALNEQFF.

J is TRBJ2-3 and V is TRBV4-2, with D perhaps TRBD2 (5 bases). CDR1 and CDR2 from the germline V gene are LGHNA and YNFKEQ. The CDR3 consists of 15 residues. Trimming stripped 0 bases from V and 2 bases from J, with 9 bases between. In nucleotides, the CDR3 is TGTGCCAGCAGCCAAGATTGGAGGATCACAGATACGCAGTATTTT. The encoded protein is CASSQDWRITDTQYF.

The chain recombines TRBV27 with TRBJ1-1, with unresolved D. The CDR3 is made up of 13 amino acids. Trimming took 4 bases from V and 1 from J, leaving 7 bases between them. In germline, CDR1 is MNHEY, CDR2 SMNVEV (reference sequence). The CDR3 DNA sequence: TGTGCCAGCAGTTACGAAAGGAACACTGAAGCTTTCTTT. It yields the protein CASSYERNTEAFF.

The rearrangement uses TRBV10-2 and TRBJ2-3; D not certain. This CDR3 comprises 12 residues. Trimming cost V 3 bases and J 0 bases, with 1 base left between them. CDR1 and CDR2 (germline): WSHSY, SAAADI. CDR3 DNA sequence: TGCGCCAGCAGTGACAGCACAGATACGCAGTATTTT. Translating it yields CASSDSTDTQYF.

The gene calls are TRBV5-1 and TRBJ1-5, with 9 positions matching TRBD1. Germline-derived CDR1 and CDR2 are SGHRS and YFSETQ. Losses at the gene ends were 2 bases for V and 6 bases for J; bases not matched to a gene: 3. This CDR3 comprises 14 residues. Here the CDR3 DNA reads TGCGCCAGCAGCTTTACAGGGGGCTCTCAGCCCCAGCATTTT. Protein: CASSFTGGSQPQHF.

The V call is TRBV7-8, the J call TRBJ1-1; D might be TRBD1 (6 bases). V was shortened by 5 bases and J by 3 bases, with 10 bases between the two germline ends. There are 13 residues in the CDR3. In germline, CDR1 is SGHVS, CDR2 FQNEAQ. The CDR3 region has the DNA TGTGCCAGCAGCCAACGGGGGCACACTGAAGCTTTCTTT. Translation gives CASSQRGHTEAFF.

V usage is TRBV29-1 and J usage is TRBJ2-1; 11 bases map to TRBD2. V lost 4 bases to trimming and J lost 9 bases; unmatched junction nucleotides: 5. The CDR3 runs to 13 residues. Germline loops: CDR1 SQVTM, CDR2 ANQGSEA. DNA of the CDR3: TGCAGCGTTGGGGCCGGGACTAGCGGTGAGCAGTTCTTC. Translated: CSVGAGTSGEQFF.

This sequence joins TRBV28 and TRBJ1-2, with D maybe TRBD1 (6 bases). Germline V gene sequence: CDR1 MDHEN, CDR2 SYDVKM. The CDR3 spans 12 residues. The germline V and J ends were trimmed by 3 bases and 7 bases, with 9 bases remaining between them. The CDR3 loop is CASSLGALGYTF. The CDR3 region has the DNA TGTGCCAGCAGTTTGGGGGCGCTTGGCTACACCTTC.

The gene calls are TRBV2 and TRBJ2-5; unclear D gene. V shed 5 bases and J shed 5 bases, with 15 bases lying between them. This CDR3 has 14 residues. Germline CDR1 reads SNHLY; CDR2 reads FYNNEI. As DNA, the CDR3 is TGTGCCAGCAGTCCAAGACTGGGCGGCGAGACCCAGTACTTC. It encodes CASSPRLGGETQYF.

The chain employs TRBV19 and TRBJ1-3; perhaps TRBD1 as D (6 bases). Germline CDR1 is LNHDA and CDR2 is SQIVND (reference sequence). V dropped 3 bases and J dropped 8 bases, with 20 bases sitting between them. The CDR3 is made up of 16 amino acids. CDR3 residues: CASSIPGNRVEDTIYF. CDR3 nucleotides: TGTGCCAGTAGTATCCCCGGGAACAGGGTGGAGGACACCATATATTTT.

This clone was seen once. The V gene is TRBV9, the J gene TRBJ2-3; 10 bases fit TRBD2. From germline, CDR1 is SGDLS and CDR2 YYNGEE. V shed 0 bases and J 3 bases; nucleotides not matched to a gene: 7. CDR3 length: 17 amino acids. DNA for the CDR3: TGTGCCAGCAGCGTAGTCCCAGCGGGGGGGTTGACAGATACGCAGTATTTT. Its translation is CASSVVPAGGLTDTQYF.